This T cell receptor beta chain originates from a study of Graves' ophthalmopathy and Graves' hyperthyroidism. Study-level results: Most expanded clonotypes in thyroid above 0.001 frequency also showed up in blood.

The authors amplified TCR beta CDR3 regions from RNA transcripts. RT-PCR in the first round used HTBI primers; a second-round multiplex PCR followed. TCRdb re-called the multiplex PCR reads with MiXCR, one entry per CDR3 protein. The sample gives almost 750,000 distinct CDR3 sequences, 40% of which show up once; about 40% is in the top ten. Trimming removed 4 bases from V and 5 bases from J, with 12 bases in between. Germline V lookup: CDR1 LGHNA, CDR2 YSLEER. CDR3 length equals 14 residues. A remark on this clonotype: Its specificity is unknown.

For donors with ophthalmopathy, the disease showed moderate-to-severe activity, reached CAS ≥3 and NOSPECS ≥4, and had lasted under 3 months. Specimen: peripheral blood. J is TRBJ1-3 and V is TRBV4-3, with a weak D call TRBD1 (6 bases). This receptor was identified in an adult man with Graves' ophthalmopathy. Here the CDR3 DNA reads TGCGCCAGCAGCCCAGATCAGGGGCGAAACACCATATATTTT. Translation: CASSPDQGRNTIYF.